These 14 T cell receptor beta chains were all obtained from the same sample, sequenced in a study of post-analysis software for immune sequencing data. Study results and caveats: With TRBV5-6, TRBV5-1 and TRBV20-1 included, a handful of TRBV segments were more frequent in patients than in controls.

Every TCR beta cDNA library bore unique molecular identifiers. Via MiXCR, TCRdb re-called the PCR reads, giving one row per CDR3 protein. The table lists roughly 540,000 distinct CDR3 sequences, roughly 34% of them singletons, with under 7% in the top ten. These receptors have no known antigen. Sample: blood. The receptors were gathered from a girl aged 2-17 years with multiple sclerosis.

The chain recombines TRBV3-1 with TRBJ1-2; weak D call: TRBD1 (6 bases). The germline V and J ends were trimmed by 1 base and 8 bases, with 17 bases remaining between them. Germline CDR1 LGHDT, CDR2 YNNKEL (reference sequence). The CDR3 spans 15 residues. CDR3 sequence: CASSQVFEGGSGYTF. The CDR3 region has the DNA TGTGCCAGCAGCCAAGTGTTCGAGGGGGGGAGCGGCTACACCTTC.

This rearrangement joins TRBV20-1 to TRBJ2-3; D ambiguous. V was shortened by 2 bases and J by 2 bases, with 14 bases between the two germline ends. There are 15 residues in the CDR3. The germline V gene has CDR1 DFQATT and CDR2 SNEGSKA (reference sequence). Written as DNA, the CDR3 is TGCAGTGCTAGACCATCCCCCAGGACCACAGATACGCAGTATTTT. This gives the protein CSARPSPRTTDTQYF.

The chain recombines TRBV5-6 with TRBJ2-7; D gene unclear. The CDR3 loop spans 12 amino acids. V dropped 0 bases and J dropped 7 bases, with 8 bases sitting between them. In germline, CDR1 is SGHDT, CDR2 YYEEEE. The DNA for the CDR3 is TGTGCCAGCAGCTTGGGTTTTACAGAGCAGTACTTC. Amino acid sequence: CASSLGFTEQYF. Full variable domain (outside the CDR3, taken from reference TRBV5-6 and TRBJ2-7): DAGVTQSPTHLIKTRGQQVTLRCSPKSGHDTVSWYQQALGQGPQFIFQYYEEEERQRGNFPDRFSGHQFPNYSSELNVNALLLGDSALYLCASSLGFTEQYFGPGTRLTVT.

This clonotype was seen only a few times. V and J are TRBV28 and TRBJ2-7, with D perhaps being TRBD1 or TRBD2 (5 bases each). Germline-derived CDR1 and CDR2 are MDHEN and SYDVKM. The V end was cut by 3 bases, the J end by 3 bases, with 21 bases between. The CDR3 has 17 residues. Written as DNA, the CDR3 is TGTGCCAGCAGTTTCCCCCCACATCTGGGGGTATGCTACGAGCAGTACTTC. Its protein product is CASSFPPHLGVCYEQYF.

The genes are TRBV7-9 and TRBJ2-5, with D perhaps matching TRBD1 (6 bases). CDR1 is SEHNR, CDR2 FQNEAQ, per germline (reference sequence). This CDR3 has 14 residues. Trimming took 4 bases from V and 1 from J, leaving 10 bases between them. In nucleotides, the CDR3 is TGTGCCAGCAGCTCGGACAGACCCCAAGAGACCCAGTACTTC. Translating gives CASSSDRPQETQYF.

The sample holds a few counts of this clonotype. The rearrangement uses TRBV12-3 or TRBV12-4 and TRBJ2-5, with unresolved D. The CDR3 length is 10 residues. V was shortened by 5 bases and J by 5 bases, with 3 bases between the two germline ends. CDR3 nucleotide sequence: TGTGCCAGCAGTGACGAGACCCAGTACTTC. This codes for CASSDETQYF.

This clonotype was seen more than once but under ten times. One end of the junction does not line up with germline, which may come from a read error. This chain uses TRBV7-9 with TRBJ2-1; TRBD1 is a possible D gene (6 bases). In germline, CDR1 is SEHNR, CDR2 FQNEAQ (reference sequence). This CDR3 is built from 14 residues. The DNA for the CDR3 is TGTGCCAGCAGCTCAGGGGCAGGGAACAATGAGCAGTTTTTC. Encoded protein: CASSSGAGNNEQFF.

The chain is built from TRBV6-1 and TRBJ1-5, with TRBD1 as a possible D gene (5 bases). The V end was cut by 7 bases, the J end by 7 bases, with 20 bases between. This CDR3 comprises 15 residues. CDR1 MNHNS and CDR2 SASEGT come from the germline V gene. The CDR3, as DNA: TGTGCCAGCAATCAAGACAGATTGGAGGGGCAGCCCCAGCATTTT. It is translated as CASNQDRLEGQPQHF.

The chain has TRBV7-9 and TRBJ1-1; 7 bases are a match to TRBD1. Trimming took 1 base from V and 7 from J; bases not matched to a gene: 6. The germline CDR1 and CDR2 sequences are SEHNR and FQNEAQ (reference sequence). This CDR3 has 14 amino acids. The CDR3 is CASSLGDRVYEAFF. The CDR3 nucleotides are TGTGCCAGCAGCTTAGGTGACAGGGTGTATGAAGCTTTCTTT. Full variable domain (rest looked up from reference TRBV7-9 and TRBJ1-1): DTGVSQNPRHKITKRGQNVTFRCDPISEHNRLYWYRQTLGQGPEFLTYFQNEAQLEKSRLLSDRFSAERPKGSFSTLEIQRTEQGDSAMYLCASSLGDRVYEAFFGQGTRLTVV.

The chain carries TRBV6-1 and TRBJ1-5; 9 bases align to TRBD1. Germline lookup yields CDR1 MNHNS and CDR2 SASEGT. With V trimmed by 7 bases and J by 3 bases, 4 bases remained unmatched. The CDR3 covers 14 residues. The CDR3: CASKDRGVNQPQHF. The CDR3 bases are TGTGCCAGCAAGGACAGGGGCGTCAATCAGCCCCAGCATTTT.

The gene calls are TRBV5-1 and TRBJ2-7; 8 positions agree with TRBD1. CDR3 length: 15 residues. V trimming: 1 base; J trimming: 5 bases; junction bases outside the gene matches: 8. Germline V lookup: CDR1 SGHRS, CDR2 YFSETQ. CDR3 bases: TGCGCCAGCAGCTTGTTCCAGGGGGCGTTGAACGAGCAGTACTTC. As protein: CASSLFQGALNEQYF. The full variable domain, in which reference TRBV5-1 and TRBJ2-7 provide the parts outside the CDR3, is KAGVTQTPRYLIKTRGQQVTLSCSPISGHRSVSWYQQTPGQGLQFLFEYFSETQRNKGNFPGRFSGRQFSNSRSEMNVSTLELGDSALYLCASSLFQGALNEQYFGPGTRLTVT.

The V gene is TRBV5-1, the J gene TRBJ2-1, with a tentative D call TRBD1 (5 bases). The CDR3 consists of 17 residues. V was clipped by 4 bases and J by 4 bases, with 21 bases between them. Germline V gene sequence: CDR1 SGHRS, CDR2 YFSETQ. In DNA form, the CDR3 reads TGCGCCAGCAGCCCAACACAGGTAGCAGGTTCTTACAATGAGCAGTTCTTC. It codes for CASSPTQVAGSYNEQFF.

The chain joins TRBV5-1 to TRBJ1-1; 12 bases match TRBD1. V trimming: 4 bases; J trimming: 4 bases; junction bases outside the gene matches: 5. The CDR3 has 15 residues. In germline, CDR1 is SGHRS, CDR2 YFSETQ. The CDR3 region has the DNA TGCGCCAGCAGCCCCCTGGGACAGGGGGCCACTGAAGCTTTCTTT. Residues: CASSPLGQGATEAFF.

V gene TRBV5-1 combines with J gene TRBJ2-5; weak D call: TRBD1 (6 bases). CDR1 is SGHRS and CDR2 is YFSETQ in the germline V gene. The CDR3 runs to 13 residues. Trimming stripped 0 bases from V and 8 bases from J, with 11 bases between. Here the CDR3 DNA reads TGCGCCAGCAGCTTGGGACAGGATGGAACCCAGTACTTC. This codes for CASSLGQDGTQYF.